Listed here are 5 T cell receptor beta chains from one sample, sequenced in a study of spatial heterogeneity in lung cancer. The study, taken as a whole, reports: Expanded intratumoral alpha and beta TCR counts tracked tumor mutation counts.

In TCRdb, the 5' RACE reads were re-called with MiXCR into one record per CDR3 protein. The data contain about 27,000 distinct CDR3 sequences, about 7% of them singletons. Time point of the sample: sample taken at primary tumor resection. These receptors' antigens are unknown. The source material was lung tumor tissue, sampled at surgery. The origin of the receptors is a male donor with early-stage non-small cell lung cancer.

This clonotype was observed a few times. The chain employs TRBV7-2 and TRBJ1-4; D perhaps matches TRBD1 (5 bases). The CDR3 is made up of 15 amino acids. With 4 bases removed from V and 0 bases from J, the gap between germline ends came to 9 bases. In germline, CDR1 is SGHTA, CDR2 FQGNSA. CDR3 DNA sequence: TGTGCCAGCAGCTGGGCAGGGACAACTAATGAAAAACTGTTTTTT. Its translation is CASSWAGTTNEKLFF. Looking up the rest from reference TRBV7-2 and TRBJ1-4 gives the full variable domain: GAGVSQSPSNKVTEKGKDVELRCDPISGHTALYWYRQSLGQGLEFLIYFQGNSAPDKSGLPSDRFSAERTGGSVSTLTIQRTQQEDSAVYLCASSWAGTTNEKLFFGSGTQLSVL.

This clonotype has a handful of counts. DNA of the CDR3: TGTGCCAGCAGCTTTCCCATCCGGGGACCTAGCAACAATGAGCAGTTCTTC. Amino acid sequence: CASSFPIRGPSNNEQFF. This chain connects TRBV7-8 to TRBJ2-1; perhaps D is TRBD1 or TRBD2 (5 bases each). The CDR3 contains 17 residues. Trimming shortened V by 3 bases and J by 5 bases, and 20 bases separated the two germline ends. Looked up from germline, CDR1 is SGHVS and CDR2 is FQNEAQ.

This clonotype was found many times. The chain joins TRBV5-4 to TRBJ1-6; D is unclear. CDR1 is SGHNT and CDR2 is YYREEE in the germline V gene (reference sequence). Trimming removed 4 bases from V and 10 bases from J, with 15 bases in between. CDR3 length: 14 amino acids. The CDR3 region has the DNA TGTGCCAGCAGCAGCTTTGGGGTTGGGTCACCCCTCCACTTT. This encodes CASSSFGVGSPLHF.

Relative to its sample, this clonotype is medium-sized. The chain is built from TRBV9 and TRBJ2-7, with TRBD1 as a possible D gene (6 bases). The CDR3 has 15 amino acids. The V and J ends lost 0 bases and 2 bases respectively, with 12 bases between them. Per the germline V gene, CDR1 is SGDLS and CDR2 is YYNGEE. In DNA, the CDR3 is TGTGCCAGCAGCGTAGCTACCGGGACACCCTACGAGCAGTACTTC. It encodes CASSVATGTPYEQYF.

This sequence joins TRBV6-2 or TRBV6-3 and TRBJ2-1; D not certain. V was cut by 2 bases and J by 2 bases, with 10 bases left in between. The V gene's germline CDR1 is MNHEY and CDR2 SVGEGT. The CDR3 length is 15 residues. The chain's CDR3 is CASSYRQTTYNEQFF. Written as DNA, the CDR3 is TGTGCCAGCAGTTACAGGCAGACAACCTACAATGAGCAGTTCTTC.